In its sample, the clone carrying this T cell receptor (beta chain) was seen a few times. No antigen is known for it. The record originates from a study of blood T cells in healthy people across ages. Findings and caveats of the study: Age advanced and TCR beta diversity per million T cells fell, roughly linearly. Conclusively comparing naive with antigen-experienced cells was impossible with unsorted PBMCs.

V shed 3 bases and J shed 4 bases, with 12 bases lying between them. This CDR3 has 14 residues. A second PCR, run for roughly 7 to 11 cycles, used a sample-barcoded 5' primer plus a J-beta primer mix. TCRdb re-called the 5' RACE reads with MiXCR, one entry per CDR3 protein. This repertoire shows around 1,000,000 distinct CDR3 sequences, around 25% found once; its top ten account for approximately 0.7%. These data were also filed under a second study, of T cells of mothers and their children. This second study notes: A few healthy Caucasian mothers and their six children donated. From each mother came over 9 million TCR beta CDR3 reads, and from each child came 3 million to 3.5 million.

Sequencing was performed on blood. The TCR comes from a girl aged 2 to 10 in good health. V and J are TRBV12-3 or TRBV12-4 and TRBJ1-2, with D possibly matching TRBD1 (6 bases). CDR3 protein: CASSFFGQPYGYTF. DNA for the CDR3: TGTGCCAGCAGTTTCTTCGGACAGCCCTATGGCTACACCTTC.